The 22 T cell receptor beta chains in this list originate from one sample, sequenced in a study of early T cells in non-severe SARS-CoV-2 infection. TCRdb ran MiXCR on the 5' RACE reads and lists one entry per CDR3 protein. The sample holds 100,000 to 150,000 distinct CDR3 sequences, more than 13% seen once. Sequencing was performed on whole blood. Source of these receptors: an adult who was a healthcare worker with PCR-confirmed SARS-CoV-2 infection or an uninfected control (not recorded which).

Comments on this clonotype: It is unclear where the CDR3 begins or ends on the DNA, so no DNA is shown, and the CDR3 is as TCRdb lists it. The chain couples TRBV7-2 to TRBJ1-2; TRBD1 is the table's D call and was not checked against the DNA. The CDR3 comprises 15 residues, both ends counted. Germline CDR1 SGHTA, CDR2 FQGNSA. The CDR3 loop is CASSSPVGPGEGYTF.

V and J are TRBV5-5 and TRBJ1-3; D is unresolved. The V and J ends lost 2 bases and 9 bases respectively, with 18 bases between them. Looked up from germline, CDR1 is SGHKS and CDR2 is YYEKEE (reference sequence). The CDR3 has 15 amino acids. This chain's CDR3 is CASSFVPEPKGTIYF. Written as DNA, the CDR3 is TGTGCCAGCAGCTTCGTTCCGGAGCCCAAGGGCACCATATATTTT.

The chain uses TRBV30 and TRBJ1-1; D is undetermined. V gave up 5 bases and J gave up 7 bases, with 14 bases separating them. Germline lookup yields CDR1 GTSNPN and CDR2 SVGIG (reference sequence). CDR3 size: 12 residues. CDR3 in DNA: TGTGCCTGGGGAGACGACGATCTTGAAGCTTTCTTT. This codes for CAWGDDDLEAFF.

Comment on this clonotype: As the CDR3 is not closed by the conserved phenylalanine or tryptophan, this likely results from a read error. This chain links TRBV6-1 with TRBJ2-7, with 11 bases identical to TRBD1. The J segment lost 1 base and the V segment lost 6 bases, leaving 5 bases of the junction unmatched. CDR1 and CDR2 from the germline V gene are MNHNS and SASEGT. There are 15 residues in the CDR3. The CDR3 DNA reads TGTGCCAGCAGGGAGGGACAGGGGGTATCCTACGAGCAGTACCTC. The encoded protein is CASREGQGVSYEQYL.

This clonotype was picked up a small number of times. The chain is built from TRBV7-2 and TRBJ2-3; D gene uncertain. Trimming removed 4 bases from V and 4 bases from J, with 12 bases in between. This CDR3 spans 14 amino acids. Per germline, CDR1 SGHTA and CDR2 FQGNSA. The CDR3 is CASSSLSFSDTQYF. The CDR3 DNA reads TGTGCCAGCAGCTCCCTCAGCTTCTCAGATACGCAGTATTTT.

This clonotype has only a few counts. The CDR3 DNA sequence: TGTGCCAGCAGTCGATCCCACAATGAGCAGTTCTTC. Protein product: CASSRSHNEQFF. The V and J genes are TRBV6-2 or TRBV6-3 and TRBJ2-1, with no clear D. The V end was cut by 5 bases, the J end by 5 bases, with 7 bases between. The CDR3 contains 12 residues. From germline, CDR1 is MNHEY and CDR2 SVGEGT.

This chain connects TRBV14 to TRBJ1-2; 7 bases fit TRBD1. Unmatched junction bases numbered 5, after V lost 4 bases and J lost 9 bases. Germline-derived CDR1 and CDR2 are SGHDN and FVKESK. This CDR3 region has 12 residues. In DNA, the CDR3 is TGTGCCAGCAGCCCCAGACAGGGCCGCTACACCTTC. It translates to CASSPRQGRYTF. The full variable domain, in which reference TRBV14 and TRBJ1-2 provide the parts outside the CDR3, is EAGVTQFPSHSVIEKGQTVTLRCDPISGHDNLYWYRRVMGKEIKFLLHFVKESKQDESGMPNNRFLAERTGGTYSTLKVQPAELEDSGVYFCASSPRQGRYTFGSGTRLTVV.

V is TRBV10-3 and J is TRBJ1-1, with TRBD1 matching over 8 bases. The V segment lost 7 bases and the J segment 5 bases; nucleotides outside the gene matches: 9. The germline V gene has CDR1 ENHRY and CDR2 SYGVKD. This CDR3 region has 14 residues. The CDR3 coding sequence is TGTGCCATCACGGAGGGACAGGTGGAAACTGAAGCTTTCTTT. Translating it yields CAITEGQVETEAFF.

This chain joins TRBV11-2 and TRBJ2-7; TRBD2 is a possible D gene (7 bases). The germline V gene encodes CDR1 SGHAT and CDR2 FQNNGV. This CDR3 is 13 amino acids long. The V end was cut by 5 bases, the J end by 7 bases, with 15 bases between. The CDR3 loop reads CASSPGGLREQYF. The CDR3 DNA reads as TGTGCCAGCAGCCCCGGGGGGCTCCGGGAGCAGTACTTC.

The V gene is TRBV5-1, the J gene TRBJ2-1; 9 bases map to TRBD2. This CDR3 contains 16 residues. J lost 2 bases, V lost 3 bases, and 6 bases had no gene match. Per the germline V gene, CDR1 is SGHRS and CDR2 is YFSETQ. The CDR3 nucleotides read TGCGCCAGCAGCTCGGAGCGGGGGGACGCCTACAATGAGCAGTTCTTC. Translation: CASSSERGDAYNEQFF.

There are a few counts of this clonotype. V and J are TRBV29-1 and TRBJ2-3, with D perhaps TRBD2 (6 bases). Trimming pared 4 bases from V and 6 bases from J, leaving 26 bases between. Germline V gene data show CDR1 as SQVTM and CDR2 as ANQGSEA. This CDR3 contains 17 residues. Here the CDR3 reads CSVGKIRVSGVSDTQYF. CDR3 nucleotide sequence: TGCAGCGTTGGAAAGATCCGGGTTTCGGGGGTTTCGGATACGCAGTATTTT.

The table lists this clonotype with a few counts. The chain is built from TRBV6-2 or TRBV6-3 and TRBJ2-6; D uncertain. Between the trimmed V and J ends, which lost 2 bases and 0 bases, there was a span of 11 bases. Germline lookup yields CDR1 MNHEY and CDR2 SVGEGT. This CDR3 has 17 amino acids. The CDR3 spells CASSYLFGSSGANVLTF. CDR3 DNA: TGTGCCAGCAGTTACCTTTTTGGGTCCTCTGGGGCCAACGTCCTGACTTTC.

This clonotype showed up just a few times. This chain links TRBV7-2 with TRBJ2-7; 8 bases match TRBD1. The CDR3 totals 15 residues. Per germline, CDR1 SGHTA and CDR2 FQGNSA. Trimming cost V 1 base and J 1 base; bases outside gene matches: 3. The CDR3 DNA follows: TGTGCCAGCAGCTTAGGAGGGGACAGGTCCTACGAGCAGTACTTC. It translates to CASSLGGDRSYEQYF.

CDR3 DNA: TGCGCCAGCAGTGAGACAGTGGGGACTGAAGCTTTCTTT. Its translation: CASSETVGTEAFF. The V and J genes are TRBV10-1 and TRBJ1-1; D uncertain. V gave up 2 bases and J gave up 5 bases, with 9 bases separating them. The germline V gene has CDR1 WNHNN and CDR2 SYGVQD (reference sequence). CDR3 size: 13 residues.

The chain recombines TRBV4-1 with TRBJ1-6, with 7 bases lining up with TRBD1. After removal of 2 bases from V and 12 bases from J, the junction contained 4 bases not matched to a gene. This CDR3 is built from 13 residues. Germline CDR1 and CDR2: MGHRA and YSYEKL. The DNA for the CDR3 is TGCGCCAGCAGCCAATGGACAGGAGGACCCCTCCACTTT. It is translated as CASSQWTGGPLHF.

V is TRBV10-3 and J is TRBJ2-3; 12 bases align to TRBD2. CDR3 length: 16 amino acids. Germline CDR1 and CDR2: ENHRY and SYGVKD. Losses at the gene ends were 6 bases for V and 0 bases for J; bases not matched to a gene: 4. This CDR3 is CAISAGLAGSTDTQYF. Here the CDR3 DNA reads TGTGCCATCAGCGCCGGACTAGCGGGGAGCACAGATACGCAGTATTTT.

The chain combines TRBV28 with TRBJ1-2; no clear D gene. Trimming removed 6 bases from V and 6 bases from J, with 14 bases in between. CDR3 size: 13 residues. CDR1 MDHEN and CDR2 SYDVKM come from the germline V gene. The CDR3 loop reads CASRQLERDGYTF. In DNA, the CDR3 is TGTGCCAGCAGACAGCTGGAGAGGGATGGCTACACCTTC.

The chain carries TRBV20-1 and TRBJ2-1, with a tentative D call TRBD2 (7 bases). Looked up from germline, CDR1 is DFQATT and CDR2 is SNEGSKA (reference sequence). This CDR3 is built from 15 residues. V dropped 0 bases and J dropped 7 bases, with 16 bases sitting between them. CDR3 nucleotide sequence: TGCAGTGCTAGAGATGTGGCGGGGGCCCGAAATGAGCAGTTCTTC. Its translation is CSARDVAGARNEQFF.

This clonotype was detected only a few times. The CDR3 sequence: CASSYGGGTDTQYF. CDR3 bases: TGTGCCAGCAGTTATGGCGGGGGCACAGATACGCAGTATTTT. The rearrangement uses TRBV12-3 or TRBV12-4 and TRBJ2-3, with D possibly TRBD2 on 6 matching bases. There are 14 residues in the CDR3. V gave up 4 bases and J gave up 1 base, with 9 bases separating them.

This clonotype was counted only a few times. This chain joins TRBV6-1 and TRBJ2-7, with D perhaps TRBD2 (6 bases). The germline V gene has CDR1 MNHNS and CDR2 SASEGT. The ends were cut back, 8 bases at V and 7 bases at J, with 18 bases in the middle. The CDR3 loop spans 13 amino acids. The CDR3 loop reads CASGPGLFWEQYF. The CDR3, as DNA: TGTGCCAGCGGACCGGGACTCTTCTGGGAGCAGTACTTC.

The chain combines TRBV10-2 with TRBJ2-7, with unresolved D. The length of the CDR3 is 13 residues. Germline V gene data show CDR1 as WSHSY and CDR2 as SAAADI. V was shortened by 6 bases and J by 2 bases, with 11 bases between the two germline ends. The CDR3 spells CASSEDGTYEQYF. The DNA for the CDR3 is TGCGCCAGCAGCGAGGACGGAACCTACGAGCAGTACTTC.

The sample holds many counts of this clonotype. The gene calls are TRBV30 and TRBJ1-1; D is perhaps TRBD1 (6 bases). CDR1 is GTSNPN and CDR2 is SVGIG in the germline V gene (reference sequence). Trimming pared 0 bases from V and 5 bases from J, leaving 19 bases between. The CDR3 totals 16 residues. For the CDR3, the DNA is TGTGCCTGGAGTGTACAGGGTCTCTCTCAAGGGACTGAAGCTTTCTTT. This gives the protein CAWSVQGLSQGTEAFF.